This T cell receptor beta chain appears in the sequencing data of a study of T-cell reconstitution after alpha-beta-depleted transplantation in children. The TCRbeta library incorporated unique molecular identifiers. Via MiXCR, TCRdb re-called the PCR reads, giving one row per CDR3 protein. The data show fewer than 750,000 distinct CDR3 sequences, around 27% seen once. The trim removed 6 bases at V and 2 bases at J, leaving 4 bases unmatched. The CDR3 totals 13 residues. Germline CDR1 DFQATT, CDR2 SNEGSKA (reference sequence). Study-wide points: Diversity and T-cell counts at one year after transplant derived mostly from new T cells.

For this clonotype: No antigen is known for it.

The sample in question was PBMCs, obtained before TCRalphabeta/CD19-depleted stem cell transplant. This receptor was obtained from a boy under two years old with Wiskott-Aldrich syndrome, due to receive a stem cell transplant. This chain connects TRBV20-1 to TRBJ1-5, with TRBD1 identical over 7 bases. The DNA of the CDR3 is TGCAGTGCCCTAGGGGGCGGCAATCAGCCCCAGCATTTT. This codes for CSALGGGNQPQHF.